The 8 T cell receptor beta chains presented below share a single source sample, sequenced in a study of human T cells and chemical hapten exposure. Each CDR3 protein gets one entry after TCRdb re-called the 5' RACE reads with MiXCR. The table includes 130,000 or so distinct CDR3 sequences, 4.1% detected once. Total RNA was isolated from unfractionated whole blood. The source of these receptors is a female donor in good health.

This clonotype occurred many times. The chain links TRBV6-5 to TRBJ2-1; the D gene is possibly TRBD2 (6 bases). The CDR3 length is 13 residues. Deletions cut 0 bases from V and 9 bases from J, with 9 bases between. In germline, CDR1 is MNHEY, CDR2 SVGAGI. The CDR3 DNA reads TGTGCCAGCAGTTACTCGATGGGAGGTGAGCAGTTCTTC. Protein: CASSYSMGGEQFF.

Ten or more counts support this clonotype. V usage is TRBV25-1 and J usage is TRBJ2-7; no definite D call. Deletions cut 3 bases from V and 4 bases from J, with 10 bases between. The CDR3 is made up of 13 amino acids. Germline lookup yields CDR1 MGHDK and CDR2 SYGVNS. Written as DNA, the CDR3 is TGTGCCAGCAGTGACGCGGCAGAATACGAGCAGTACTTC. It specifies CASSDAAEYEQYF.

This clonotype came up many times. The junction departs from the called germline gene at one end, perhaps through a read error. This chain joins TRBV5-1 and TRBJ2-5; D gene uncertain. Germline-derived CDR1 and CDR2 are SGHRS and YFSETQ. CDR3 length: 15 residues. This chain's CDR3 is CASSLDPNSQGTQYF. The CDR3 nucleotides are TGCGCCAGCAGCTTGGACCCCAACAGCCAAGGGACCCAGTACTTC.

This clonotype was seen ten or more times. This rearrangement joins TRBV2 to TRBJ2-3; 7 bases align to TRBD1. The CDR3 runs to 16 residues. J was trimmed by 2 bases and V by 0 bases; bases with no gene match: 5. CDR1 and CDR2 from the germline V gene are SNHLY and FYNNEI. The CDR3 loop is CASSEAGGLYTDTQYF. The CDR3 DNA follows: TGTGCCAGCAGTGAAGCAGGGGGCCTTTACACAGATACGCAGTATTTT.

This clonotype showed up many times. The chain links TRBV7-6 to TRBJ1-6; a possible D gene is TRBD1 (6 bases). The V gene lost 1 base and the J gene lost 7 bases, with 14 bases spanning the gap. The CDR3 sequence is 16 residues long. Germline loops: CDR1 SGHVS, CDR2 FNYEAQ. The CDR3 DNA reads as TGTGCCAGCAGCTTAGGGACAGCCTTTGGGAATTCACCCCTCCACTTT. Encoded protein: CASSLGTAFGNSPLHF.

This clonotype was recorded at least ten times. V and J are TRBV12-3 or TRBV12-4 and TRBJ2-3, with TRBD2 identical over 12 bases. The CDR3 consists of 15 residues. V was pared by 5 bases and J by 3 bases, with 3 bases of the junction left unmatched. The CDR3 DNA reads TGTGCCAGCAGTCACGGACTAGCGGGGACAGATACGCAGTATTTT. Protein sequence: CASSHGLAGTDTQYF.

This clonotype has only a few counts. Given a much more abundant clone one base away, this may be a read error. V gene TRBV3-1 combines with J gene TRBJ1-2; 9 nucleotides align to TRBD1. V trimming: 4 bases; J trimming: 12 bases; junction bases outside the gene matches: 12. Germline CDR1 LGHDT, CDR2 YNNKEL (reference sequence). CDR3 size: 14 residues. The CDR3 DNA reads TGTGCCAGCAGCCGGATTACAGGGGGCTACGGCGACACCTTC. Translation gives CASSRITGGYGDTF.

This clonotype has a count of ten or more. The V and J genes are TRBV29-1 and TRBJ1-2; no definite D call. CDR1 and CDR2 from the germline V gene are SQVTM and ANQGSEA. Trimming stripped 3 bases from V and 4 bases from J, with 9 bases between. This CDR3 region has 12 residues. CDR3 nucleotide sequence: TGCAGCGTTGAGGCTGTGTTCTATGGCTACACCTTC. As protein: CSVEAVFYGYTF.